This T cell receptor (beta chain) comes out of a study of T-cell reconstitution after alpha-beta-depleted transplantation in children. The authors prepared the TCRbeta library with unique molecular identifiers. TCRdb called the PCR reads again in MiXCR, with one record for every CDR3 protein. The sample includes approximately 250,000 distinct CDR3 sequences, 9.7% seen only once; the top ten take around 5.1%. Germline assignment: CDR1 SGDLS and CDR2 YYNGEE. The CDR3 runs to 15 residues. Trimming left V 7 bases short and J 0 bases short, with 16 bases between. The chain is built from TRBV9 and TRBJ1-1; possible D gene TRBD1, 6 bases. This clonotype was sampled from a human donor who donated a stem cell graft to a child with SCID. The starting material was PBMCs from the stem cell graft donor, obtained from the stem cell graft. The CDR3 DNA reads as TGTGCCAGCCGACGAGGGGGGGGGATGAACACTGAAGCTTTCTTT. Amino acids: CASRRGGGMNTEAFF.